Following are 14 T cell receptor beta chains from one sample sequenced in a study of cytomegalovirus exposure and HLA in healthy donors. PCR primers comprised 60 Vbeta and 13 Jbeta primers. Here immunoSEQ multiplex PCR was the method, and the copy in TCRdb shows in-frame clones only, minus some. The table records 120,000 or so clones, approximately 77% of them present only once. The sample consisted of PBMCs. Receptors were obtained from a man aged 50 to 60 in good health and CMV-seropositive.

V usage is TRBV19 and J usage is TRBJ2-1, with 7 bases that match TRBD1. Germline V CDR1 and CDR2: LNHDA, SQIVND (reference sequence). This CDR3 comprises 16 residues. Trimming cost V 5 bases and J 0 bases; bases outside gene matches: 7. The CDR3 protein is CASSSKTGSSYNEQFF. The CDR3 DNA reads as TGTGCCAGTAGTTCAAAGACAGGGAGCTCCTACAATGAGCAGTTCTTC.

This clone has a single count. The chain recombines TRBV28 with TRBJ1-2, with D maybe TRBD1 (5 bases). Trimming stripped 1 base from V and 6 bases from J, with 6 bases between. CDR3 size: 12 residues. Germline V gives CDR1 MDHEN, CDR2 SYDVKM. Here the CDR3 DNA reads TGTGCCAGCAGTTTATTAGGGGATGGCTACACCTTC. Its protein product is CASSLLGDGYTF.

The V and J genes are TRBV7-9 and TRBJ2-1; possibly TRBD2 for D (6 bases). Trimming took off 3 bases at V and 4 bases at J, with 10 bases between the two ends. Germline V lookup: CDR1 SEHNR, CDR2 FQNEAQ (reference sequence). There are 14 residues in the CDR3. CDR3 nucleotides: TGTGCCAGCAGCTTGCAGGGACTTTACAATGAGCAGTTCTTC. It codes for CASSLQGLYNEQFF.

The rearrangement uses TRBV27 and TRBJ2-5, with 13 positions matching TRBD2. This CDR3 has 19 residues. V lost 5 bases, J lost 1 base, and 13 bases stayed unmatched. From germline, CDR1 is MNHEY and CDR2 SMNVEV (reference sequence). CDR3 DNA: TGTGCCAGCAGTCCCCGGACTAGCGGGGGACCTTTACCCCAAGAGACCCAGTACTTC. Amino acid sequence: CASSPRTSGGPLPQETQYF.

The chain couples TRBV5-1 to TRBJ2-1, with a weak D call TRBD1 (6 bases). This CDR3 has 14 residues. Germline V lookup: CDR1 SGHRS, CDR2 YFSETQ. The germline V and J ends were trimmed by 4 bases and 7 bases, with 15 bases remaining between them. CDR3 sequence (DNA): TGCGCCAGCAGCCCTGGACAGCTCCGAAATGAGCAGTTCTTC. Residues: CASSPGQLRNEQFF. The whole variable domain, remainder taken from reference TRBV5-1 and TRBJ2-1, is KAGVTQTPRYLIKTRGQQVTLSCSPISGHRSVSWYQQTPGQGLQFLFEYFSETQRNKGNFPGRFSGRQFSNSRSEMNVSTLELGDSALYLCASSPGQLRNEQFFGPGTRLTVL.

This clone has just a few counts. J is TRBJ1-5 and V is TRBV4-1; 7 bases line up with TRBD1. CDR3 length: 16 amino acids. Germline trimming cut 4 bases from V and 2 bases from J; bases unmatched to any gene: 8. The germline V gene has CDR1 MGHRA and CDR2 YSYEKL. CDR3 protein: CASSPSTGTGNQPQHF. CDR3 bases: TGCGCCAGCAGCCCCTCGACAGGGACGGGCAATCAGCCCCAGCATTTT.

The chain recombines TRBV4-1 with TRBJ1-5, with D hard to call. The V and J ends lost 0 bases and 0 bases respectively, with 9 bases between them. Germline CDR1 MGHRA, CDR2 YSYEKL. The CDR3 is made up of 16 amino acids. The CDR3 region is CASSQETGYSNQPQHF. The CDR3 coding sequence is TGCGCCAGCAGCCAAGAGACTGGGTATAGCAATCAGCCCCAGCATTTT.

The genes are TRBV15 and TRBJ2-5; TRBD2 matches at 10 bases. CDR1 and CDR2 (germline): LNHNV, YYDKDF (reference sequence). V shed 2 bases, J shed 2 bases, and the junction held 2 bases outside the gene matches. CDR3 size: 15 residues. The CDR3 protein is CATSRTSGVQETQYF. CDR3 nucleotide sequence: TGTGCCACCAGCAGAACTAGCGGGGTTCAAGAGACCCAGTACTTC.

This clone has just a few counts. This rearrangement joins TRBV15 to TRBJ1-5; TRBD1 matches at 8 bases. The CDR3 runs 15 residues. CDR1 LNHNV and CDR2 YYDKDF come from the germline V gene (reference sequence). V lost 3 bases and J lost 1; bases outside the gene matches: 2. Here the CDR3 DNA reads TGTGCCACCAGCAGCAGACAGGGGAGCAATCAGCCCCAGCATTTT. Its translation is CATSSRQGSNQPQHF.

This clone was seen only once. The CDR3 loop is CASKAPQAGETQYF. The CDR3 DNA follows: TGTGCCAGCAAAGCTCCGCAGGCGGGCGAGACCCAGTACTTC. This sequence joins TRBV2 and TRBJ2-5, with D possibly matching TRBD2 (5 bases). The CDR3 is 14 amino acids. Trimming took off 7 bases at V and 5 bases at J, with 17 bases between the two ends. Germline V lookup: CDR1 SNHLY, CDR2 FYNNEI.

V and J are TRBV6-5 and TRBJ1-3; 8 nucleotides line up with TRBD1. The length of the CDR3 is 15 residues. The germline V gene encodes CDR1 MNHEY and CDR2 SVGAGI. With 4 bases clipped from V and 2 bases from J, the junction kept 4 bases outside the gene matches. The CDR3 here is CASSSDRAAGNTIYF. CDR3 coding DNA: TGTGCCAGCAGTTCGGACAGGGCGGCTGGAAACACCATATATTTT.

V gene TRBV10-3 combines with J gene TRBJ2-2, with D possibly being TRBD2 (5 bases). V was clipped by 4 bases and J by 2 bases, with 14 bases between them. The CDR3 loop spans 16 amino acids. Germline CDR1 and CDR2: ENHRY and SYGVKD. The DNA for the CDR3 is TGTGCCATCAGTGCCATCCGGGGATTAAACACCGGGGAGCTGTTTTTT. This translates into CAISAIRGLNTGELFF.

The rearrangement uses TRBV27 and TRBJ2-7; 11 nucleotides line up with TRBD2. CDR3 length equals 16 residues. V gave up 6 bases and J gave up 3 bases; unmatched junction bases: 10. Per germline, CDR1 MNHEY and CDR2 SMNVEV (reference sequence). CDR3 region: CASRRDRLAGNYEQYF. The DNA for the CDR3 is TGTGCCAGCAGAAGAGACAGACTAGCGGGGAACTACGAGCAGTACTTC.

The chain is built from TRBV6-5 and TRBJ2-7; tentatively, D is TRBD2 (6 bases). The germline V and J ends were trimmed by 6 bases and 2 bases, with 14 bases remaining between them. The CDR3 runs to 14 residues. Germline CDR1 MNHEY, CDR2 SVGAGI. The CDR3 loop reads CASSSGLWAYEQYF. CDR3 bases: TGTGCCAGCAGCTCGGGACTCTGGGCCTACGAGCAGTACTTC.